The next 23 T cell receptor beta chains were all read from a single sample in a study of CD8+CD57+ T cells in acquired aplastic anemia. Genomic DNA was employed as the template in profiling TCR beta VDJ and CDR3. TCRdb passed the reads through MiXCR, listing each CDR3 protein once. The sample has 150,000 to 200,000 distinct CDR3 sequences; less than 65% are singletons. The sample was sorted CD4+, CD8+, or CD8+CD57+ T cells (not recorded which) from PBMCs. The receptors shown here come from a human donor with severe aplastic anemia or a healthy control (not recorded which).

The chain has TRBV9 and TRBJ2-2, with 7 bases lining up with TRBD1. The CDR3 consists of 13 residues. V was pared by 7 bases and J by 4 bases, with 4 bases of the junction left unmatched. Per the germline V gene, CDR1 is SGDLS and CDR2 is YYNGEE. The CDR3 DNA reads as TGTGCCAGCGGGACAGCGCGCACCGGGGAGCTGTTTTTT. Its protein is CASGTARTGELFF.

The rearrangement joins TRBV28 to TRBJ2-1; 8 bases align to TRBD2. This CDR3 has 15 amino acids. With V trimmed by 5 bases and J by 9 bases, 12 bases remained unmatched. Germline V gene data show CDR1 as MDHEN and CDR2 as SYDVKM. CDR3 sequence: CASSRTREGQGEQFF. The CDR3 region has the DNA TGTGCCAGCAGTCGAACTCGGGAGGGCCAGGGTGAGCAGTTCTTC.

The V and J genes are TRBV6-6 and TRBJ2-7, with D perhaps matching TRBD1 (5 bases). The CDR3 totals 14 residues. V was trimmed by 2 bases and J by 5 bases, leaving 13 bases between them. From germline, CDR1 is MNHNY and CDR2 SVGAGI (reference sequence). In nucleotides, the CDR3 is TGTGCCAGCAGTTACGACAGTTCCCTGGACGAGCAGTACTTC. It codes for CASSYDSSLDEQYF.

This rearrangement joins TRBV29-1 to TRBJ2-2, with TRBD2 matching 9 bases. Per germline, CDR1 SQVTM and CDR2 ANQGSEA. J gave up 1 base and V 2 bases, and 2 bases lay outside the gene matches. This CDR3 has 15 amino acids. Here the CDR3 reads CSVEWRGGNTGELFF. The DNA for the CDR3 is TGCAGCGTTGAATGGCGGGGGGGGAACACCGGGGAGCTGTTTTTT.

Many counts were recorded for this clonotype. The CDR3 sequence is CASGMGQGTETQYF. Here the CDR3 DNA reads TGTGCCAGTGGTATGGGACAGGGGACAGAGACCCAGTACTTC. The chain carries TRBV27 and TRBJ2-5; 10 bases match TRBD1. The CDR3 contains 14 residues. Germline V gene sequence: CDR1 MNHEY, CDR2 SMNVEV (reference sequence). V lost 9 bases to trimming and J lost 4 bases; unmatched junction nucleotides: 8.

A note on this clonotype: At one boundary the junction diverges from the germline segment, which might be a read error. The J gene is TRBJ2-3, the V gene TRBV12-3 or TRBV12-4; 9 positions agree with TRBD1. The CDR3 spans 15 residues. CDR3 DNA sequence: TGTGCCAGCAGTACCCGGACAGGGGTCACAGATGCGCAGTATTTT. Protein: CASSTRTGVTDAQYF.

A word on this clonotype: Relative to the germline gene, one junction end is altered; a read error may explain this. This chain joins TRBV2 and TRBJ1-1; 8 nucleotides agree with TRBD1. This CDR3 comprises 16 residues. Germline assignment: CDR1 SNHLY and CDR2 FYNNEI. DNA for the CDR3: TGTGCCAGCACGACAGGGGAAGAGACGATGAACACTGAGGCTTTCTTT. Its protein is CASTTGEETMNTEAFF. Supplemented by reference TRBV2 and TRBJ1-1, the full variable domain reads EPEVTQTPSHQVTQMGQEVILRCVPISNHLYFYWYRQILGQKVEFLVSFYNNEISEKSEIFDDQFSVERPDGSNFTLKIRSTKLEDSAMYFCASTTGEETMNTEAFFGQGTRLTVV.

This clonotype was observed at least ten times. The gene calls are TRBV6-1 and TRBJ2-7; D is unclear. Germline V CDR1 and CDR2: MNHNS, SASEGT. V lost 5 bases and J lost 0, with 8 bases in between. The CDR3 has 13 amino acids. The CDR3 region is CASSWADSYEQYF. CDR3 DNA: TGTGCCAGCAGTTGGGCGGACTCCTACGAGCAGTACTTC.

This sequence joins TRBV7-3 and TRBJ2-7; the D is unclear. The CDR3 loop spans 13 amino acids. The V and J ends lost 6 bases and 3 bases respectively, with 12 bases between them. Germline V gene data show CDR1 as SGHTA and CDR2 as FQGTGA. CDR3 sequence: CASSRALGYEQYF. CDR3 nucleotides: TGTGCCAGCAGTCGGGCCCTCGGCTACGAGCAGTACTTC.

This clonotype was recorded only once. The gene calls are TRBV20-1 and TRBJ2-7, with D unresolved. The V gene's germline CDR1 is DFQATT and CDR2 SNEGSKA (reference sequence). Trimming removed 3 bases at V and 0 bases at J, with 12 bases between. The CDR3 has 14 amino acids. CDR3 coding DNA: TGCAGTGCTAGGGTAACGTCCCCCTCCTACGAGCAGTACTTC. It encodes CSARVTSPSYEQYF.

The V gene is TRBV15, the J gene TRBJ2-3, with no clear D. Looked up from germline, CDR1 is LNHNV and CDR2 is YYDKDF (reference sequence). V shed 3 bases and J shed 4 bases, with 14 bases lying between them. The CDR3 has 15 residues. This CDR3 reads CATSSPVQGADTQYF. Here the CDR3 DNA reads TGTGCCACCAGCAGCCCAGTGCAAGGAGCAGATACGCAGTATTTT.

This clonotype was seen just once. The chain is built from TRBV19 and TRBJ2-3; 8 bases map to TRBD2. Unmatched junction bases numbered 15, after V lost 5 bases and J lost 5 bases. CDR1 LNHDA and CDR2 SQIVND come from the germline V gene (reference sequence). The CDR3 length is 17 residues. CDR3 sequence: CASSPQPGLGGLDTQYF. The CDR3 DNA follows: TGTGCCAGTAGTCCACAACCGGGACTAGGGGGTCTAGATACGCAGTATTTT.

This chain connects TRBV12-5 to TRBJ2-7; no clear D. V lost 0 bases, J lost 2 bases, and 14 bases lay in between. The CDR3 is 16 residues long. Germline V gene sequence: CDR1 LGHNT, CDR2 FRNRAP. CDR3 region: CASGLVLGEEPYEQYF. The CDR3, as DNA: TGTGCTAGTGGTTTGGTCCTTGGGGAAGAGCCCTACGAGCAGTACTTC. Full variable domain (remainder filled in from reference TRBV12-5 and TRBJ2-7): DARVTQTPRHKVTEMGQEVTMRCQPILGHNTVFWYRQTMMQGLELLAYFRNRAPLDDSGMPKDRFSAEMPDATLATLKIQPSEPRDSAVYFCASGLVLGEEPYEQYFGPGTRLTVT.

The V and J genes are TRBV7-8 and TRBJ1-3; D possibly corresponds to TRBD1 (6 bases). The CDR3 covers 16 residues. Germline V CDR1 and CDR2: SGHVS, FQNEAQ. The ends were cut back, 5 bases at V and 1 base at J, with 15 bases in the middle. The CDR3 region has the DNA TGTGCCAGCAGCCTAACCGGGACACCATCTGGAAACACCATATATTTT. Protein: CASSLTGTPSGNTIYF. Using reference TRBV7-8 and TRBJ1-3 for the parts outside the CDR3, the full variable domain is GAGVSQSPRYKVAKRGQDVALRCDPISGHVSLFWYQQALGQGPEFLTYFQNEAQLDKSGLPSDRFFAERPEGSVSTLKIQRTQQEDSAVYLCASSLTGTPSGNTIYFGEGSWLTVV.

The rearrangement uses TRBV20-1 and TRBJ2-7; 10 nucleotides line up with TRBD2. The V gene end was trimmed by 5 bases and the J gene end by 1 base; junction bases not matched to a gene: 5. CDR3 length: 14 residues. Germline-derived CDR1 and CDR2 are DFQATT and SNEGSKA (reference sequence). The CDR3 protein is CSAAGTSVSYEQYF. The DNA for the CDR3 is TGCAGTGCTGCCGGGACTAGCGTTTCCTACGAGCAGTACTTC.

The chain is built from TRBV20-1 and TRBJ2-7; no firm D call. The V end was cut by 5 bases, the J end by 0 bases, with 11 bases between. The CDR3 sequence is 13 residues long. Germline assignment: CDR1 DFQATT and CDR2 SNEGSKA (reference sequence). In DNA, the CDR3 is TGCAGTGCTCGTCAGAATCCCTCCTACGAGCAGTACTTC. Protein: CSARQNPSYEQYF.

The rearrangement links TRBV5-1 to TRBJ1-6, with D maybe TRBD1 (6 bases). The length of the CDR3 is 17 residues. In germline, CDR1 is SGHRS, CDR2 YFSETQ. Trimming took 5 bases from V and 5 from J, leaving 20 bases between them. The CDR3 sequence: CASSLGAMNPDNSPLHF. In DNA form, the CDR3 reads TGCGCCAGCAGTCTGGGGGCGATGAACCCGGATAATTCACCCCTCCACTTT.

This clonotype has more than one count but fewer than ten. The chain combines TRBV7-7 with TRBJ2-2; D ambiguous. The CDR3 totals 12 residues. The V gene's germline CDR1 is SSHAT and CDR2 FNYEAQ (reference sequence). Trimming cost V 5 bases and J 7 bases, with 8 bases left between them. CDR3 sequence reads: CASSPLGGELFF. For the CDR3, the DNA is TGTGCCAGCAGCCCTTTGGGCGGGGAGCTGTTTTTT.

At least ten counts were recorded for this clonotype. The chain uses TRBV4-3 and TRBJ2-4; no firm D call. CDR3 length: 15 residues. Between the trimmed V and J ends, which lost 0 bases and 5 bases, there was a span of 11 bases. Germline V gives CDR1 LGHNA, CDR2 YSLEER. The CDR3 coding sequence is TGCGCCAGCAGCCAAGATTGGGCAGAGCAAAACATTCAGTACTTC. This gives the protein CASSQDWAEQNIQYF.

The chain joins TRBV4-3 to TRBJ1-6; maybe TRBD1 (5 bases). Germline-derived CDR1 and CDR2 are LGHNA and YSLEER. This CDR3 is 16 amino acids long. Trimming removed 0 bases from V and 3 bases from J, with 9 bases in between. DNA of the CDR3: TGCGCCAGCAGCCAAGACGAAGGGGACTATAATTCACCCCTCCACTTT. Protein sequence: CASSQDEGDYNSPLHF.

The chain employs TRBV19 and TRBJ1-6, with D perhaps matching TRBD1 (6 bases). Germline lookup yields CDR1 LNHDA and CDR2 SQIVND (reference sequence). The CDR3 has 11 residues. CDR3 region: CHRASGSPLHF. The CDR3 nucleotides are TGTCACAGGGCGAGTGGTTCACCCCTCCACTTT. Using reference TRBV19 and TRBJ1-6 for the parts outside the CDR3, the full variable domain is DGGITQSPKYLFRKEGQNVTLSCEQNLNHDAMYWYRQDPGQGLRLIYYSQIVNDFQKGDIAEGYSVSREKKESFPLTVTSAQKNPTAFYLCHRASGSPLHFGNGTRLTVT.

The rearrangement joins TRBV2 to TRBJ2-7, with D perhaps matching TRBD2 (5 bases). Trimming shortened V by 8 bases and J by 2 bases, and 13 bases separated the two germline ends. CDR3 length: 13 residues. The germline V gene has CDR1 SNHLY and CDR2 FYNNEI. The CDR3 region has the DNA TGTGCCAGCCATTTAGCGCTAACCTACGAGCAGTACTTC. It encodes CASHLALTYEQYF.

CDR3 nucleotide sequence: TGTGCCAGCAGTGAGGGCGCGGGACGCCTAACCTACGAGCAGTACTTC. This gives the protein CASSEGAGRLTYEQYF. This rearrangement joins TRBV2 to TRBJ2-7; weak D call: TRBD2 (6 bases). Germline lookup yields CDR1 SNHLY and CDR2 FYNNEI. The CDR3 has 16 amino acids. The V and J ends lost 3 bases and 2 bases respectively, with 17 bases between them.